This TCR beta chain was profiled in a study of CXCR3-negative and CXCR3-positive naive CD8 T cells. Naive CD8+ T lymphocytes were specified as CD45RO-CCR7+CD27+CD95-. The CDR3 runs 18 residues. Germline V lookup: CDR1 ENHRY, CDR2 SYGVKD. Via 5' RACE with UMI labels, TRB cDNA libraries were prepared. No DNA is given; TCRdb re-called the 5' RACE reads and lists each CDR3 protein once. Recorded here are 35,000 to 55,000 distinct CDR3 sequences; the top ten clones represent over 2%. This chain uses TRBV10-3 with TRBJ2-1; there is no DNA to check the TCRdb D call of TRBD2. Source material: naive CXCR3- CD8+ T cells from blood. The sample's subset: CD45RO-CCR7+CD27+CD95- naive CD8+ T cells lacking CXCR3 (TNR3-). The clonotype comes from a human donor in good health. Some clones in this sample may be carry-over from other donors' samples. CDR3 protein: CAISEAGSGTSGIVEQFF.